A selection of T cell receptor beta chains follows, all from one sample in a study of T cell repertoires in cytomegalovirus infection. TCRdb used MiXCR to reprocess the reads, holding one entry per CDR3 protein. The sample consists of around 570,000 distinct CDR3 sequences, around two fifths of them appearing once. These receptors are not linked to any known antigen. Material: cultured PBMCs, obtained from culture after CMV antigen stimulation. Receptors were obtained from a human donor in good health (CMV status not recorded). Some clones in this sample may be carry-over from other donors' samples. CDR3s include the opening cysteine and the closing phenylalanine or tryptophan.

TRBV19 | CASNPDGSPSGNTIYF
TRBV28 | CASSFWGIIVPYEQYF
TRBV7-8 | CASSSRMSVRYTF
TRBV7-6 | CASSSSPAGMGSQHF
TRBV7-9 | CASSSGRTVSSYEQYF
TRBV7-2 | CASSLRTSSYNEQFF
TRBV12-3/TRBV12-4 | CASSPERRTEAFF
TRBV5-1 | CASTGTDAYEQYF
TRBV7-2 | CASSLASLGYGYTF
TRBV7-9 | CASSFNWARERMNTEAFF
TRBV15 | CATSREGIMQYF
TRBV7-2 | CASSLGPKGGTYEQYF
TRBV20-1 | CSARYRTGNTIYF
TRBV6-1 | CASRSLLRLGETQYF
TRBV7-8 | CASSLSRQRTENIQYF
TRBV7-2 | CASSLIRRGSTDTQYF
TRBV11-3 | CASSPVETSGRAYEQYF
TRBV7-2 | CASSLGGGTETQYF
TRBV7-2 | CASSSRIGTYEQYF
TRBV12-3/TRBV12-4 | CASSQGGYSYNEQFF
TRBV19 | CASSAQGAPFFATEAFF
TRBV18 | CASSLDRDSADTQYF
TRBV4-1 | CASSQDLDSQETQYF
TRBV7-2 | CASSWLAGESTDTQYF
TRBV5-6 | CASSSTARQPRSGANVLTF
TRBV5-6 | CASSSRTLKRTDTQYF
TRBV11-3 | CASSRGYEKLFF
TRBV4-1 | CASSQGFRSDYGYTF
TRBV7-2 | CASSSVPYTEAFF
TRBV20-1 | CSARDGGSVDYGYTF
TRBV19 | CASSPWTGEIITYEQYF
TRBV15 | CATSRDVARMPQHF
TRBV7-2 | CASSFGGVNEKLFF
TRBV15 | CATSRTEGIQYF
TRBV7-2 | CASSLASGAGTEAFF
TRBV12-3/TRBV12-4 | CASSMTGANEKLFF
TRBV5-4 | CASGMDRVVEKLFF
TRBV6-6 | CASTISDEETQYF
TRBV7-9 | CASSAGTVEGDEQFF
TRBV7-9 | CASSRSGASETQYF
TRBV7-2 | CASSLLGTGSQETQYF
TRBV11-2 | CASMAGVMSGELFF
TRBV30 | CAWSINRGFHYGYTF
TRBV19 | CASSPRRDQETQYF
TRBV7-2 | CASSLSGAREQFF
TRBV7-9 | CASSVWTATAFGYTF
TRBV7-8 | CASSSRRVRPPETQYF
TRBV11-2 | CASSSLPRETPYNEQFF
TRBV15 | CATSRGGTKVAEQFF